This T cell receptor beta chain is drawn from a study of T cells in Graves' hyperthyroidism and ophthalmopathy. General study points: Clonotypes that were expanded in thyroid above 0.001 mostly appeared in blood too.

CDR1 is DFQATT and CDR2 is SNEGSKA in the germline V gene (reference sequence). Losses at the gene ends were 6 bases for V and 2 bases for J; bases not matched to a gene: 5. The length of the CDR3 is 14 residues. Amplified regions were TCR beta CDR3 sequences from RNA transcripts. The primer set for the first-round RT-PCR of the TCR CDR3 was HTBI. From the multiplex PCR reads, TCRdb called clonotypes with MiXCR, one entry per CDR3 protein. The data hold 300,000 to 400,000 distinct CDR3 sequences, with approximately 15% observed a single time. Absent ophthalmopathy progression within 18 months defined stable Graves' hyperthyroidism. The hyperthyroidism was newly diagnosed and had lasted under 2 months; the patients were aged 18 to 65. Exclusion of patients followed from uncontrolled infection, other autoimmune disease, pregnancy or lactation. This clonotype has ten or more counts. Its antigen is unknown.

The TCR sequence derives from a woman in her 30s with Graves' hyperthyroidism. The genes are TRBV20-1 and TRBJ1-2; TRBD1 aligns across 11 bases. Sequenced: blood. CDR3 nucleotides: TGCAGTGCGGCTGGACAGGGGGCGAACTATGGCTACACCTTC. This codes for CSAAGQGANYGYTF.